The entry below gives a single TCR beta chain sequence along with its context. Which antigen it targets is not known. This sample is drawn from a study of T cells expressing NK-cell markers (dated by TCRdb to between 2020 and 2021). About the study as a whole: Three sorted T-cell subsets (CD3+CD56+NKG2C+, CD3+CD56+NKG2C- and CD3+CD56-NKG2C+) from fewer than 10 donors had their TCR beta-chain repertoires profiled. The eight sequenced donors were randomly selected healthy volunteers, three men and five women. Libraries were sequenced as 2 x 150 bp reads on Illumina HiSeq 2000/2500, MiSeq or NextSeq. Among the eight sequenced donors, only one was HCMV-seronegative, while the other seven were HCMV-seropositive.

A commercial ELISA kit detecting HCMV-specific IgG in serum was used to determine HCMV serostatus. Ficoll density gradient centrifugation was used to isolate peripheral blood mononuclear cells from blood. The paper as a whole reports these results and caveats: In several donors, the dominant CD3+CD56+NKG2C+ clonotypes ranked among the top 10 CD8+ clonotypes, making up about 1.0-7.5% of CD8+ T cells. Whether the expanded NKG2C-expressing T cell clones were specific for HCMV antigens was left unclear. Those dominant clonotypes were again the most abundant among CD3+CD56-NKG2C+ cells in a handful of donors, at roughly 25-65%.

Data came from an Illumina HiSeq 2000. TCR beta cDNA libraries were prepared using 5'RACE template switching, which introduced a universal primer site and unique molecular identifiers. Synthesis of cDNA was primed from the TCR beta constant segment and was followed by two consecutive PCR amplification steps. As for the authors' bioinformatics: MIGEC was used to demultiplex reads and group reads by UMI, and MiTCR was used to assemble and quantify clonotypes. To exclude erroneous sequences, any TCR cDNA sequence not supported by at least two reads was discarded. The tcR package was used for downstream repertoire analysis, with clonotypes matched between fractions based on CDR3 nucleotide sequence plus V segment. VDJmatch was used to annotate antigen specificity against VDJdb, with one amino acid substitution allowed in CDR3. Each CDR3 protein sequence appears as one entry after TCRdb reprocessed the reads, and no DNA is included. V and J calls and clone size were set by TCRdb, not the authors. For this sample, the table gives roughly 280,000 distinct CDR3 sequences. The ten largest clones represent approximately 0.41% of the sample.

CDR1 and CDR2 are read off the germline V gene as SQVTM and ANQGSEA. Spanning cysteine to phenylalanine, the CDR3 consists of 12 amino acids. DNA is not on record. Recombination joined TRBV29-1 with TRBJ2-5. The sequenced material came from blood T cells: a sorted CD56 or NKG2C T cell subset, CD4+ or CD8+ T cells, or bulk PBMC T cells (not recorded which). The sequence came from a man aged 18 to 30 in good health. Donor details come from another sample of the same person, matched by shared clones. The CDR3 has the sequence CSVEVHQETQYF.